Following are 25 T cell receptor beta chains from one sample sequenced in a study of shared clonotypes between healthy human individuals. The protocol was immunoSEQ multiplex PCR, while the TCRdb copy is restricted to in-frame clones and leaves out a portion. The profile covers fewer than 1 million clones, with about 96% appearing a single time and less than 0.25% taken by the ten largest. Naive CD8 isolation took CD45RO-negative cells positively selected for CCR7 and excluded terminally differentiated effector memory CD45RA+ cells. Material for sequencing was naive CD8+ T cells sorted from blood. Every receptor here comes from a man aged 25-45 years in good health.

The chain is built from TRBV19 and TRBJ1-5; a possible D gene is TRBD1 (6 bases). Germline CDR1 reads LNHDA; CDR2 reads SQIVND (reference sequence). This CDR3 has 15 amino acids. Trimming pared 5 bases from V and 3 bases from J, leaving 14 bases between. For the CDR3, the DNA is TGTGCCAGTAGTGGGCGGGACACCCCCAATCAGCCCCAGCATTTT. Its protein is CASSGRDTPNQPQHF.

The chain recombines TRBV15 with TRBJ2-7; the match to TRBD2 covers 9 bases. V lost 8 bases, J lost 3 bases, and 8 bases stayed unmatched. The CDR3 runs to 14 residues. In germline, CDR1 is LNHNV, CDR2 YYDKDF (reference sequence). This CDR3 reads CATGPEAGGYEQYF. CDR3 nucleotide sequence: TGTGCCACCGGCCCAGAAGCGGGAGGCTACGAGCAGTACTTC.

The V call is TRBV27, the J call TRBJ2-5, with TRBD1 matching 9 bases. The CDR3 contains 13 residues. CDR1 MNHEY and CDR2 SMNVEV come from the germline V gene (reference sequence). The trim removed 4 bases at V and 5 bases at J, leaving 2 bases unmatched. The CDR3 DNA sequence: TGTGCCAGCAGTTACAGGGGGCCGGAGACCCAGTACTTC. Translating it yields CASSYRGPETQYF.

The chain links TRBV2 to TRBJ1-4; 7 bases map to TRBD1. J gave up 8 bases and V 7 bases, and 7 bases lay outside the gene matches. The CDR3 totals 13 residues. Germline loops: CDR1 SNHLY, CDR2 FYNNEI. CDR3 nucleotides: TGTGCCAGCATTGACAGGGTCGACGAAAAACTGTTTTTT. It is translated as CASIDRVDEKLFF.

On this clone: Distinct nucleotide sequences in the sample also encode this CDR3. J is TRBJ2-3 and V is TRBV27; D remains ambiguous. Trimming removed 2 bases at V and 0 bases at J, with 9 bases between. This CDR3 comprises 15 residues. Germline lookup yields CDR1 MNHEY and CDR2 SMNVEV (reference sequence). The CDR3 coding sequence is TGTGCCAGCAGTTTACGCCTATCCAGCACAGATACGCAGTATTTT. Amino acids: CASSLRLSSTDTQYF.

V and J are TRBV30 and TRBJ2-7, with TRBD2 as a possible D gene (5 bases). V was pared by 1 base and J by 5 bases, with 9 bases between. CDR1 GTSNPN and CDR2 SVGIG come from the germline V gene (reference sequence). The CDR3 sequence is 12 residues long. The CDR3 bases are TGTGCCTGGAGTGATAGCGCCGACGAGCAGTACTTC. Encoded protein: CAWSDSADEQYF. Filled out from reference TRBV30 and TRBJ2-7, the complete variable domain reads SQTIHQWPATLVQPVGSPLSLECTVEGTSNPNLYWYRQAAGRGLQLLFYSVGIGQISSEVPQNLSASRPQDRQFILSSKKLLLSDSGFYLCAWSDSADEQYFGPGTRLTVT.

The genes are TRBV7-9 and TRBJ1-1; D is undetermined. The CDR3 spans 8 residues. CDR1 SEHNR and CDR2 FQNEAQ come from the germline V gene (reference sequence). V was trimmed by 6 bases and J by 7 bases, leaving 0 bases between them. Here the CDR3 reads CASSEAFF. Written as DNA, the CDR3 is TGTGCCAGCAGTGAAGCTTTCTTT.

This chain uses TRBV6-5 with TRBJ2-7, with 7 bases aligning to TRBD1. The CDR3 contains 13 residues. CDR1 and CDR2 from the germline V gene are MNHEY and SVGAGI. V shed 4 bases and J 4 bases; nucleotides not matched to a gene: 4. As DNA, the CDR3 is TGTGCCAGCAGTTTCACGGACAGGTACGAGCAGTACTTC. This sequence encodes CASSFTDRYEQYF.

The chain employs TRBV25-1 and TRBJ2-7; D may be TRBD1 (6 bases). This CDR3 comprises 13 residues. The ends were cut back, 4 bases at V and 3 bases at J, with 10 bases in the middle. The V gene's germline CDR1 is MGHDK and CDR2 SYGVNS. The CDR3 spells CASSGWDNYEQYF. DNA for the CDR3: TGTGCCAGCAGTGGATGGGACAACTACGAGCAGTACTTC.

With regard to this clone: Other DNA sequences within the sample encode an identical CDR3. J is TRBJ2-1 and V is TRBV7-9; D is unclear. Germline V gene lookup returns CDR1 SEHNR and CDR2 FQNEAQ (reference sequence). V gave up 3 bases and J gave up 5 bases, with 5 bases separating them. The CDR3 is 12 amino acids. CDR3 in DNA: TGTGCCAGCAGCTTGGGTAACAATGAGCAGTTCTTC. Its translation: CASSLGNNEQFF.

This CDR3 reads CAHTQIPNTEAFF. In DNA form, the CDR3 reads TGTGCCCATACGCAAATACCGAACACTGAAGCTTTCTTT. The chain carries TRBV7-9 and TRBJ1-1; D call uncertain. Trimming removed 11 bases at V and 1 base at J, with 14 bases between. CDR1 and CDR2 (germline): SEHNR, FQNEAQ (reference sequence). This CDR3 spans 13 amino acids.

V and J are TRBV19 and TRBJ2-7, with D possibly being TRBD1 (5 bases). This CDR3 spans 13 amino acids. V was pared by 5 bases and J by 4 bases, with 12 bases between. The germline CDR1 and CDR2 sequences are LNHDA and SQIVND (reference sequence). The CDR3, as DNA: TGTGCCAGTAGTGCTGCTCAGGGATACGAGCAGTACTTC. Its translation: CASSAAQGYEQYF.

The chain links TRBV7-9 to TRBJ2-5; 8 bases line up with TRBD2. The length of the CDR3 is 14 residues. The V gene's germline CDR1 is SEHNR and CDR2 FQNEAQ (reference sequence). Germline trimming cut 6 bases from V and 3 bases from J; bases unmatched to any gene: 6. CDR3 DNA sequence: TGTGCCAGCAGAACTAGCGGCCAAAAAGAGACCCAGTACTTC. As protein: CASRTSGQKETQYF.

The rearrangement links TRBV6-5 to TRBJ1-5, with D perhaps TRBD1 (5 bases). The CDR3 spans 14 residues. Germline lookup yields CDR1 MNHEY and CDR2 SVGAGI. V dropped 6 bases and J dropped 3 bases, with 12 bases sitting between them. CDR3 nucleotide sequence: TGTGCCAGCAGAAGCAGGGAGATCAATCAGCCCCAGCATTTT. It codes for CASRSREINQPQHF.

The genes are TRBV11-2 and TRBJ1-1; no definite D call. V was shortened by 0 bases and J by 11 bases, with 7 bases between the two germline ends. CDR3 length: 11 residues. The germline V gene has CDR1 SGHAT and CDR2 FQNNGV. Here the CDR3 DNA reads TGTGCCAGCAGCTTAGATGGGAGGGCTTTCTTT. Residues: CASSLDGRAFF.

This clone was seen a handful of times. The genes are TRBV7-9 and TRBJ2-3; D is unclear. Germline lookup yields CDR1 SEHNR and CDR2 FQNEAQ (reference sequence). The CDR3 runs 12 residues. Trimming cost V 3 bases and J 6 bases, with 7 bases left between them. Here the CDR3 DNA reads TGTGCCAGCAGCTTCGAGTGGGATACGCAGTATTTT. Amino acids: CASSFEWDTQYF. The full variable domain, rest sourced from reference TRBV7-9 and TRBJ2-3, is DTGVSQNPRHKITKRGQNVTFRCDPISEHNRLYWYRQTLGQGPEFLTYFQNEAQLEKSRLLSDRFSAERPKGSFSTLEIQRTEQGDSAMYLCASSFEWDTQYFGPGTRLTVL.

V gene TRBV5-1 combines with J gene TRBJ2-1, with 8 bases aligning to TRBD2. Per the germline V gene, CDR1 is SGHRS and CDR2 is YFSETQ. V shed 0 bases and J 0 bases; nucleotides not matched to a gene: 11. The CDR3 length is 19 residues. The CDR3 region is CASSLAVGLVGPSYNEQFF. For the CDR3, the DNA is TGCGCCAGCAGCTTGGCCGTGGGACTAGTGGGACCCTCCTACAATGAGCAGTTCTTC. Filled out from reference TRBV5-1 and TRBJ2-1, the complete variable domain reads KAGVTQTPRYLIKTRGQQVTLSCSPISGHRSVSWYQQTPGQGLQFLFEYFSETQRNKGNFPGRFSGRQFSNSRSEMNVSTLELGDSALYLCASSLAVGLVGPSYNEQFFGPGTRLTVL.

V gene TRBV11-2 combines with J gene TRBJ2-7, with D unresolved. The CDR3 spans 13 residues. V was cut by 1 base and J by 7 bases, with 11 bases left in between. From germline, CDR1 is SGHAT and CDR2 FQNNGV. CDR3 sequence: CASSLGPSGEQYF. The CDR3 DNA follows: TGTGCCAGCAGCTTAGGGCCCTCTGGGGAGCAGTACTTC.

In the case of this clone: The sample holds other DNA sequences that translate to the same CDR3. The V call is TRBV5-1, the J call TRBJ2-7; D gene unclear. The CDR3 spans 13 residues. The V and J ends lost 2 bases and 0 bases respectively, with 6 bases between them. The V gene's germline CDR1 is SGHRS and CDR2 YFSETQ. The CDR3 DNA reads TGCGCCAGCAGCTTTGGCATCTCCTACGAGCAGTACTTC. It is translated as CASSFGISYEQYF. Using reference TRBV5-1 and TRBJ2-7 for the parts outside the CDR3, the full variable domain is KAGVTQTPRYLIKTRGQQVTLSCSPISGHRSVSWYQQTPGQGLQFLFEYFSETQRNKGNFPGRFSGRQFSNSRSEMNVSTLELGDSALYLCASSFGISYEQYFGPGTRLTVT.

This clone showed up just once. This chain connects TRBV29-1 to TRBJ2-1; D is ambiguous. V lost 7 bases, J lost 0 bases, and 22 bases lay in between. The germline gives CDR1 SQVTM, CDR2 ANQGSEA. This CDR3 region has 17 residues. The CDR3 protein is CSAPQLGSAFSYNEQFF. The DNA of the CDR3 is TGCAGCGCGCCCCAGCTAGGATCTGCTTTCTCCTACAATGAGCAGTTCTTC.

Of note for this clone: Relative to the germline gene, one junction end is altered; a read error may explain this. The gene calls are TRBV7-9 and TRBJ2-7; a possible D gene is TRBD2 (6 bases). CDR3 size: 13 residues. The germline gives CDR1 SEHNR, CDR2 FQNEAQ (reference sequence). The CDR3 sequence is CASSVAVSYEQYF. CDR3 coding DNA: TGTGCCAGCAGCGTAGCGGTCTCCTACGAGCAGTACTTC. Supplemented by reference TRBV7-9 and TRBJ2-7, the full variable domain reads DTGVSQNPRHKITKRGQNVTFRCDPISEHNRLYWYRQTLGQGPEFLTYFQNEAQLEKSRLLSDRFSAERPKGSFSTLEIQRTEQGDSAMYLCASSVAVSYEQYFGPGTRLTVT.

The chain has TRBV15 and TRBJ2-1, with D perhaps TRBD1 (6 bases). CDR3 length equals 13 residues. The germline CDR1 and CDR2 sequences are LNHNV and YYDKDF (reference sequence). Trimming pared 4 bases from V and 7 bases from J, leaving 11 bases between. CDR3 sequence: CATSIHRVNEQFF. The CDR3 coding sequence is TGTGCCACCAGCATTCACAGGGTAAATGAGCAGTTCTTC.

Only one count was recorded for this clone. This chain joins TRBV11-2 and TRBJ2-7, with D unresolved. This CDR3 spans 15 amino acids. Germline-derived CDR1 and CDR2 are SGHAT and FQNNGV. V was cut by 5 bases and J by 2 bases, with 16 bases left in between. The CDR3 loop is CASSPQSRRAYEQYF. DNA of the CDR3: TGTGCCAGCAGCCCTCAGTCACGCCGCGCCTACGAGCAGTACTTC.

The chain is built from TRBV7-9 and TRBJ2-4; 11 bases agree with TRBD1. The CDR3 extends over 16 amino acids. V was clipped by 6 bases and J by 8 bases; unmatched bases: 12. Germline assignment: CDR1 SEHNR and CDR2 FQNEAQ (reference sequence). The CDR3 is CASSTDRDRGRDIQYF. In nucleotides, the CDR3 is TGTGCCAGCAGTACTGACCGGGACAGGGGGAGAGACATTCAGTACTTC.

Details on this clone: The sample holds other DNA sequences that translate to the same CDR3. The CDR3 DNA is TGTGCCAGCAGCTTCTCGAGCACAGATACGCAGTATTTT. Its translation: CASSFSSTDTQYF. The chain carries TRBV7-3 and TRBJ2-3; no clear D gene. Germline V gene data show CDR1 as SGHTA and CDR2 as FQGTGA. The CDR3 loop spans 13 amino acids. V was pared by 3 bases and J by 0 bases, with 4 bases between.